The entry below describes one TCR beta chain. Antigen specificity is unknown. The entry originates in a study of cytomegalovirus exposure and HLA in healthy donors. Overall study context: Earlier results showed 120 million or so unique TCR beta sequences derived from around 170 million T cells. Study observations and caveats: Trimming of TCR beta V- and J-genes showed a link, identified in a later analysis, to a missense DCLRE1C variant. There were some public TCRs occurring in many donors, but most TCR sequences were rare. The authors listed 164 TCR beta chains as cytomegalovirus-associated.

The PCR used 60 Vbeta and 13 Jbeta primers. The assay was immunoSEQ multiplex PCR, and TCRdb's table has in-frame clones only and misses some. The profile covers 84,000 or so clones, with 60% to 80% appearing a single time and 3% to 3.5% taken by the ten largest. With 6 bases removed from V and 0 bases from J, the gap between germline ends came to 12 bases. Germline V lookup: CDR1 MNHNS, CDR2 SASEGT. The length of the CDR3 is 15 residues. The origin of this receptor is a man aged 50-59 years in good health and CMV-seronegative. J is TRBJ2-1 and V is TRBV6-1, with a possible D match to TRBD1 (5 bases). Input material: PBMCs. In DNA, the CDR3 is TGTGCCAGCAGGCCACAGGTTAACTCCTACAATGAGCAGTTCTTC. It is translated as CASRPQVNSYNEQFF.